Presented here are 27 T cell receptor beta chains from one specimen sequenced in a study of blood T cell repertoires in COVID-19. This table comes from immunoSEQ multiplex PCR, and its TCRdb copy is limited to in-frame clones, with some not included. The sample records hundreds of thousands of clones, about 87% being singletons. The sequenced sample consisted of peripheral blood. These receptors came from a young woman with COVID-19, enrolled during active disease.

The chain combines TRBV5-1 with TRBJ2-3, with 8 nucleotides matching TRBD1. The germline gives CDR1 SGHRS, CDR2 YFSETQ. After removal of 2 bases from V and 3 bases from J, the junction contained 8 bases not matched to a gene. The CDR3 is 16 amino acids. This CDR3 is CASSFSGQGATDTQYF. The CDR3 DNA follows: TGCGCCAGCAGCTTTTCCGGGCAGGGGGCTACAGATACGCAGTATTTT.

This clone came up once. The chain combines TRBV7-2 with TRBJ2-5, with 9 bases that match TRBD1. From germline, CDR1 is SGHTA and CDR2 FQGNSA. The CDR3 has 15 amino acids. With 5 bases clipped from V and 5 bases from J, the junction kept 9 bases outside the gene matches. For the CDR3, the DNA is TGTGCCAGCAGCCAATACAGGGGGCGTTGGGAGACCCAGTACTTC. Translating it yields CASSQYRGRWETQYF.

The chain carries TRBV6-2 or TRBV6-3 and TRBJ1-5; D gene ambiguous. There are 15 residues in the CDR3. The germline gives CDR1 MNHEY, CDR2 SVGEGT. The germline V and J ends were trimmed by 3 bases and 4 bases, with 13 bases remaining between them. The CDR3 region is CASSYWEEGNQPQHF. CDR3 nucleotides: TGTGCCAGCAGTTATTGGGAGGAAGGAAATCAGCCCCAGCATTTT.

V and J are TRBV28 and TRBJ1-5; TRBD1 is a possible D gene (6 bases). Germline loops: CDR1 MDHEN, CDR2 SYDVKM. This CDR3 spans 16 amino acids. The V end was cut by 2 bases, the J end by 4 bases, with 15 bases between. CDR3 sequence reads: CASSLEGIRGNQPQHF. The CDR3 coding sequence is TGTGCCAGCAGTTTAGAGGGTATTAGGGGGAATCAGCCCCAGCATTTT. Complete variable domain (other parts from reference TRBV28 and TRBJ1-5): DVKVTQSSRYLVKRTGEKVFLECVQDMDHENMFWYRQDPGLGLRLIYFSYDVKMKEKGDIPEGYSVSREKKERFSLILESASTNQTSMYLCASSLEGIRGNQPQHFGDGTRLSIL.

This clone was counted a single time. V usage is TRBV19 and J usage is TRBJ2-6; D is uncertain. The V and J ends lost 4 bases and 1 base respectively, with 11 bases between them. The CDR3 contains 16 residues. Looked up from germline, CDR1 is LNHDA and CDR2 is SQIVND (reference sequence). The CDR3 loop reads CASSKPQASGANVLTF. DNA for the CDR3: TGTGCCAGTAGTAAGCCCCAGGCTTCTGGGGCCAACGTCCTGACTTTC. Filled out from reference TRBV19 and TRBJ2-6, the complete variable domain reads DGGITQSPKYLFRKEGQNVTLSCEQNLNHDAMYWYRQDPGQGLRLIYYSQIVNDFQKGDIAEGYSVSREKKESFPLTVTSAQKNPTAFYLCASSKPQASGANVLTFGAGSRLTVL.

This rearrangement joins TRBV6-5 to TRBJ2-7; 9 bases are a match to TRBD2. This CDR3 contains 13 residues. The junction had 6 bases not matched to a gene; V was cut back by 6 bases and J by 6 bases. Per the germline V gene, CDR1 is MNHEY and CDR2 is SVGAGI. CDR3 protein: CASSRELAGEQYV. The CDR3 coding sequence is TGTGCCAGCAGCCGGGAACTAGCGGGCGAGCAGTACGTC.

The V gene is TRBV7-2, the J gene TRBJ2-7; 7 positions match TRBD2. Germline assignment: CDR1 SGHTA and CDR2 FQGNSA. The CDR3 runs to 15 residues. CDR3 in DNA: TGTGCCAGCAGCCTAGCGGAGGGGAGCTCCTACGAGCAGTACGTC. It codes for CASSLAEGSSYEQYV.

V and J are TRBV7-9 and TRBJ1-4, with TRBD1 matching 7 bases. The CDR3 spans 16 residues. The germline V gene encodes CDR1 SEHNR and CDR2 FQNEAQ (reference sequence). The V and J ends lost 1 base and 5 bases, in that order; junction bases with no gene match: 7. The CDR3 spells CASSLGAGRGNEKLFF. The CDR3 nucleotides are TGTGCCAGCAGCTTAGGGGCTGGCAGGGGGAATGAAAAACTGTTTTTT.

This chain uses TRBV10-3 with TRBJ1-1; maybe TRBD1 (6 bases). Between the trimmed V and J ends, which lost 6 bases and 1 base, there was a span of 21 bases. CDR1 is ENHRY, CDR2 SYGVKD, per germline. This CDR3 is built from 17 residues. The CDR3 nucleotides read TGTGCCATCAGCCCTTCCCTTCTGACAGGCAGGAACACTGAAGCTTTCTTT. This codes for CAISPSLLTGRNTEAFF.

The chain is built from TRBV4-3 and TRBJ2-3; 13 positions match TRBD2. The CDR3 runs to 17 residues. V lost 4 bases to trimming and J lost 4 bases; unmatched junction nucleotides: 8. Germline V CDR1 and CDR2: LGHNA, YSLEER. The CDR3 coding sequence is TGCGCCAGCAGCCCAACCGGACTAGCGGGAGTGGCAGATACGCAGTATTTT. Residues: CASSPTGLAGVADTQYF.

V and J are TRBV2 and TRBJ2-1; D may be TRBD1 (5 bases). Trimming took 7 bases from V and 5 from J, leaving 18 bases between them. The germline gives CDR1 SNHLY, CDR2 FYNNEI. The CDR3 is 15 residues long. Written as DNA, the CDR3 is TGTGCCAGCAAGGGGTTTAGACTTGATGACAATGAGCAGTTCTTC. This gives the protein CASKGFRLDDNEQFF.

The gene calls are TRBV4-1 and TRBJ1-2, with D maybe TRBD1 (5 bases). Germline V CDR1 and CDR2: MGHRA, YSYEKL. Deletions cut 5 bases from V and 5 bases from J, with 15 bases between. CDR3 length: 14 amino acids. The CDR3 protein is CASSDPLRAYGYTF. In nucleotides, the CDR3 is TGCGCCAGCAGCGATCCTCTCAGGGCGTATGGCTACACCTTC.

This clone was seen more than once but under ten times. The chain is built from TRBV28 and TRBJ2-3, with a weak D call TRBD2 (5 bases). Deletions cut 3 bases from V and 1 base from J, with 8 bases between. Germline lookup yields CDR1 MDHEN and CDR2 SYDVKM. This CDR3 has 14 residues. The CDR3 protein is CASSLFGGTDTQYF. CDR3 DNA sequence: TGTGCCAGCAGTTTGTTCGGGGGCACAGATACGCAGTATTTT.

This rearrangement joins TRBV28 to TRBJ1-4; D perhaps matches TRBD1 (5 bases). This CDR3 spans 16 amino acids. V was pared by 5 bases and J by 2 bases, with 15 bases between. The germline CDR1 and CDR2 sequences are MDHEN and SYDVKM. CDR3 bases: TGTGCCAGCAGTCTACCCGGTGGGGCTACTAATGAAAAACTGTTTTTT. Its protein product is CASSLPGGATNEKLFF.

This clone was seen a handful of times. The chain combines TRBV20-1 with TRBJ2-3; 14 positions agree with TRBD2. The CDR3 extends over 18 amino acids. Trimming at V came to 3 bases and at J to 2 bases, leaving 10 bases not matched to a gene. CDR1 is DFQATT and CDR2 is SNEGSKA in the germline V gene (reference sequence). The CDR3 protein is CSASSAPGLAGVTDTQYF. The CDR3 nucleotides are TGCAGTGCTAGTTCCGCTCCGGGACTAGCGGGGGTCACAGATACGCAGTATTTT.

This clone was counted once. This chain joins TRBV6-5 and TRBJ2-3, with D possibly matching TRBD1 (6 bases). CDR1 and CDR2 from the germline V gene are MNHEY and SVGAGI. The length of the CDR3 is 15 residues. Trimming removed 2 bases from V and 2 bases from J, with 11 bases in between. In DNA, the CDR3 is TGTGCCAGCAGTTACGTCCGGACAGACACAGATACGCAGTATTTT. Protein: CASSYVRTDTDTQYF.

The chain combines TRBV11-2 with TRBJ1-2; weak D call: TRBD1 (6 bases). This CDR3 comprises 13 residues. The germline gives CDR1 SGHAT, CDR2 FQNNGV. Trimming took 5 bases from V and 8 from J, leaving 15 bases between them. CDR3 DNA: TGTGCCAGCAGCCCAACAAGGGGGTTAGGCTACACCTTC. It specifies CASSPTRGLGYTF.

The chain recombines TRBV6-5 with TRBJ2-3, with TRBD2 identical over 9 bases. The germline CDR1 and CDR2 sequences are MNHEY and SVGAGI. The CDR3 length is 15 residues. Germline trimming cut 6 bases from V and 0 bases from J; bases unmatched to any gene: 4. CDR3 region: CASSHTSGSTDTQYF. CDR3 DNA sequence: TGTGCCAGCAGCCACACTAGCGGGAGCACAGATACGCAGTATTTT.

The chain links TRBV6-5 to TRBJ1-6; TRBD1 aligns across 8 bases. The germline V gene has CDR1 MNHEY and CDR2 SVGAGI. The CDR3 has 14 amino acids. Trimming took 11 bases from V and 10 from J; bases not matched to a gene: 13. The CDR3 DNA sequence: TGTGCCGGGGGGACGGGACAGGTGAGGTCACCCCTCCACTTT. Its translation: CAGGTGQVRSPLHF.

This clone has only one observation. V is TRBV6-6 and J is TRBJ1-2; D call uncertain. CDR3 length: 14 residues. CDR1 and CDR2 from the germline V gene are MNHNY and SVGAGI (reference sequence). V lost 6 bases and J lost 3, with 14 bases in between. The CDR3 spells CASSRRVGDYGYTF. In DNA form, the CDR3 reads TGTGCCAGCAGCCGCCGGGTAGGCGACTATGGCTACACCTTC.

This clone was detected only once. The gene calls are TRBV27 and TRBJ2-7; D might be TRBD1 (6 bases). The CDR3 covers 14 residues. Germline V gives CDR1 MNHEY, CDR2 SMNVEV (reference sequence). Trimming took 3 bases from V and 2 from J, leaving 11 bases between them. In DNA form, the CDR3 reads TGTGCCAGCAGTTTGGGAGAGGGGGCCTACGAGCAGTACTTC. It translates to CASSLGEGAYEQYF.

The V and J genes are TRBV5-5 and TRBJ2-1; possibly TRBD2 for D (6 bases). V gave up 4 bases and J gave up 6 bases, with 14 bases separating them. The CDR3 extends over 14 amino acids. Germline V gene sequence: CDR1 SGHKS, CDR2 YYEKEE (reference sequence). The CDR3 protein is CASSLTGTSNEQFF. CDR3 DNA sequence: TGTGCCAGCAGCCTGACCGGGACTTCCAATGAGCAGTTCTTC.

This sequence joins TRBV6-2 or TRBV6-3 and TRBJ1-2; D call uncertain. CDR1 is MNHEY, CDR2 SVGEGT, per germline. The CDR3 extends over 13 amino acids. V was cut by 4 bases and J by 8 bases, with 14 bases left in between. The CDR3 region has the DNA TGTGCCAGCAGTTTAGCGTGGAGCAGGGGCTACACCTTC. Translated: CASSLAWSRGYTF.

The chain has TRBV3-1 (or the pseudogene TRBV3-2) and TRBJ2-1; TRBD2 matches at 14 bases. Germline CDR1 and CDR2: LGHDT and YNNKEL (reference sequence). This CDR3 has 19 residues. V dropped 2 bases and J dropped 7; count of bases not matched to a gene: 13. CDR3 DNA: TGTGCCAGCAGCCAACAAGTCCCGGGACTAGCGGGAGCTAATAATGAGCAGTTCTTC. Protein product: CASSQQVPGLAGANNEQFF.

The J gene is TRBJ1-4, the V gene TRBV6-1; D unclear. There are 11 residues in the CDR3. Trimming cost V 2 bases and J 7 bases, with 2 bases left between them. Germline CDR1 and CDR2: MNHNS and SASEGT. CDR3 nucleotide sequence: TGTGCCAGCAGTGAACGTGAAAAACTGTTTTTT. Its translation is CASSEREKLFF.

This chain connects TRBV29-1 to TRBJ2-7; 10 bases are shared with TRBD1. The CDR3 has 16 residues. Germline values: CDR1 SQVTM, CDR2 ANQGSEA. With V trimmed by 3 bases and J by 2 bases, 10 bases remained unmatched. The CDR3 protein is CSVEHQTGTGAYEQYF. CDR3 nucleotide sequence: TGCAGCGTTGAGCACCAAACCGGGACAGGGGCCTACGAGCAGTACTTC.

The chain links TRBV23-1 to TRBJ2-6, with 7 bases lining up with TRBD1. TRBV23-1 is placed among ORFs of uncertain function. J lost 0 bases, V lost 7 bases, and 3 bases had no gene match. This CDR3 spans 15 amino acids. The CDR3 here is CASNGTASGANVLTF. Here the CDR3 DNA reads TGCGCCAGCAATGGGACAGCCTCTGGGGCCAACGTCCTGACTTTC.